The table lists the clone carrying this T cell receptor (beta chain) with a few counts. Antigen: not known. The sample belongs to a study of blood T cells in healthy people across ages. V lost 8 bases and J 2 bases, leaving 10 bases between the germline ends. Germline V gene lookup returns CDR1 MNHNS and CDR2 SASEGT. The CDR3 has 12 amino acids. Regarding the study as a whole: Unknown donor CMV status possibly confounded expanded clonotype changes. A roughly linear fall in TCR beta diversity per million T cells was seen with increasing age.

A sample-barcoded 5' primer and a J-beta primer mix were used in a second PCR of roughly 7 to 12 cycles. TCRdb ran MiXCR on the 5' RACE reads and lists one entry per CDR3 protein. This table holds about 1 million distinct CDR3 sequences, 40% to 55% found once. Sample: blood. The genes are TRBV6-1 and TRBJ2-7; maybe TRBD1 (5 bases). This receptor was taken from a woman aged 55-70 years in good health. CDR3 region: CASGARTYEQYF. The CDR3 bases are TGTGCCAGCGGGGCGAGAACCTACGAGCAGTACTTC.